The following is a TCR beta chain sequence with its context. At one boundary the junction diverges from the germline segment, which might be a read error. Produced via immunoSEQ multiplex PCR; TCRdb's table is partial and in-frame only. The table records hundreds of thousands of clones, around four fifths of them present only once. The record originates from a study of blood T cell repertoires in COVID-19. Material for sequencing was peripheral blood. The clonotype was recovered from an elderly woman with active or convalescent COVID-19.

The CDR3 sequence is CATSPQGRYEQYF. Here the CDR3 DNA reads TGCGCCACCAGCCCACAGGGGCGCTACGAGCAGTACTTC. The V and J genes are TRBV5-1 and TRBJ2-7; 7 bases match TRBD1. Germline loops: CDR1 SGHRS, CDR2 YFSETQ. This CDR3 contains 13 residues.